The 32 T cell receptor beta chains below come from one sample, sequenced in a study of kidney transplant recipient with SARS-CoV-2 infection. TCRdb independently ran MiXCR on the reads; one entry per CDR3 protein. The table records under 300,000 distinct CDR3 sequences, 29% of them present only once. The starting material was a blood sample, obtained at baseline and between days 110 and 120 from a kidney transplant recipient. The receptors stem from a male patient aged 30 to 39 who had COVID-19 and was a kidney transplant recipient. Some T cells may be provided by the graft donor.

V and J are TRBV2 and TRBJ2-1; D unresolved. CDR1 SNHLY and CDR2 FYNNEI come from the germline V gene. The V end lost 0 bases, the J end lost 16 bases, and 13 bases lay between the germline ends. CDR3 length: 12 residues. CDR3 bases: TGTGCCAGCAGTGAAGCTAGGGAAGGGTCTTTCTTC. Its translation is CASSEAREGSFF.

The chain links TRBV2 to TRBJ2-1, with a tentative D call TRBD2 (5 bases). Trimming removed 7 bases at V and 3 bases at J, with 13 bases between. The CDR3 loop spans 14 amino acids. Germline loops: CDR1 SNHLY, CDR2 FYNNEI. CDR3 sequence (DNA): TGTGCCAGCACCGGAGCGGTCCGCTACAATGAGCAGTTCTTC. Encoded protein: CASTGAVRYNEQFF.

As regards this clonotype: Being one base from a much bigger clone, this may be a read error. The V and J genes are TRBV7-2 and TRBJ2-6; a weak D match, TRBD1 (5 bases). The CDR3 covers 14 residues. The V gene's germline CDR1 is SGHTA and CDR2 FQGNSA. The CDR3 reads CASSFLGGANALTF. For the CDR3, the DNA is TGTGCCAGCAGCTTCCTCGGTGGGGCCAACGCCCTGACTTTC.

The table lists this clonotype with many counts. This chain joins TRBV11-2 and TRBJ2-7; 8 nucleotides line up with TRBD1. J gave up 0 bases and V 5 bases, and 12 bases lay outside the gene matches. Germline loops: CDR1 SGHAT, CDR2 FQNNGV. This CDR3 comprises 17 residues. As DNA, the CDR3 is TGTGCCAGCAGCATGACAGGGGTCACACTCGACTCCTACGAGCAGTACTTC. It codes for CASSMTGVTLDSYEQYF.

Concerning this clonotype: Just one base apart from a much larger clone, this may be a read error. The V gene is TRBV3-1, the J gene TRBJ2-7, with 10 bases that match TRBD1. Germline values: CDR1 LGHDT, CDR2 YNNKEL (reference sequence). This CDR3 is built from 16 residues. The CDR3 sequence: CAGSQMGQGSSYEQYF. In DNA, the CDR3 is TGTGCCGGCAGCCAAATGGGACAGGGGAGCTCCTACGAGCAGTACTTC.

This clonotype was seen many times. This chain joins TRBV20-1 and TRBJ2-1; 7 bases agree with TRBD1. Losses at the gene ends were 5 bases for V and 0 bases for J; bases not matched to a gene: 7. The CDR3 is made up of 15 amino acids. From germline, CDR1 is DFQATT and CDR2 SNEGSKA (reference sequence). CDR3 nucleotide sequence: TGCAGTGCTCTACCGACAGGGAGCTCCTACAATGAGCAGTTCTTC. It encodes CSALPTGSSYNEQFF.

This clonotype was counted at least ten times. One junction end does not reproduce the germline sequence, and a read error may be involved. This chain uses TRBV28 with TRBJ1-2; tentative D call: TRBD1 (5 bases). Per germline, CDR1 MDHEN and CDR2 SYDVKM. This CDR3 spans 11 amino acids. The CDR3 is CASRMGPMHLF. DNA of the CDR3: TGTGCCAGCAGAATGGGGCCAATGCACCTCTTC.

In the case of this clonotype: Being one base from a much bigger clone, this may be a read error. CDR3 DNA: TGTGCCATCACACCGGGGGGGAGCGGGGGATCCTACGAGCAGTACTTC. Its translation: CAITPGGSGGSYEQYF. The chain uses TRBV10-3 and TRBJ2-5; TRBD2 aligns across 8 bases. The J call may be mistaken, given a closer DNA end match to TRBJ2-7. Germline V lookup: CDR1 ENHRY, CDR2 SYGVKD. The CDR3 contains 16 residues.

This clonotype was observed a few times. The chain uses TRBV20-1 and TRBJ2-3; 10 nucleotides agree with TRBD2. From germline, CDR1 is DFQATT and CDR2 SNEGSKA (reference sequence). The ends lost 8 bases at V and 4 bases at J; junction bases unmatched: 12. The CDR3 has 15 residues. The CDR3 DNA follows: TGCAGTAACGGCGACCAACTAGCGGGACCAGATACGCAGTATTTT. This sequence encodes CSNGDQLAGPDTQYF.

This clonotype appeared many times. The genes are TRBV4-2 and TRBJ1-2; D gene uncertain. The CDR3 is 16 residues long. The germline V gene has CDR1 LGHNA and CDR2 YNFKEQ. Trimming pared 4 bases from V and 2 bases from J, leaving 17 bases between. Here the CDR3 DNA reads TGTGCCAGCAGCCCGGCCGCCGGCAGCCTCAACTATGGCTACACCTTC. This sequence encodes CASSPAAGSLNYGYTF.

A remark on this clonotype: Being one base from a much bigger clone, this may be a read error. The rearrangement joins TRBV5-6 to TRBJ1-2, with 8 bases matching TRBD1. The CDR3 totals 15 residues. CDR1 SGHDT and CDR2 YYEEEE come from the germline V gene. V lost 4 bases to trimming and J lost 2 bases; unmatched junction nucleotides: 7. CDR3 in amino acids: CASSGGQGANYGYTF. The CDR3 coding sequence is TGTGCCAGCAGCGGCGGACAGGGCGCCAACTATGGCTACACCTTC.

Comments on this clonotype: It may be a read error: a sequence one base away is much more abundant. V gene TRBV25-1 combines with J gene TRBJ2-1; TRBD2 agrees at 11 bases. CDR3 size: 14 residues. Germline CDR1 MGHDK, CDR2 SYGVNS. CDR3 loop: CASSPGTSGNEQLF. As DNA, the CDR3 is TGTGCCAGCAGTCCCGGGACTAGCGGAAATGAGCAGCTCTTC.

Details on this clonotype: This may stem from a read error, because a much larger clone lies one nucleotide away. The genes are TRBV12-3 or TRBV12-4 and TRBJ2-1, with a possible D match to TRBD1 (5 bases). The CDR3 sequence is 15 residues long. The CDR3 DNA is TGTGCCAGCAATTTATGGGGCAGTTCCGGCAATGAGCAGTTCTTC. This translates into CASNLWGSSGNEQFF.

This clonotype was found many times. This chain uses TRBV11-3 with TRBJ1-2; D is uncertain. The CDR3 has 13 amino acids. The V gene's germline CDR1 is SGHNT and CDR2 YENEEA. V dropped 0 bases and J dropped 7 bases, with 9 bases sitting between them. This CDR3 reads CASSLDLEFGYTF. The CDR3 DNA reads TGTGCCAGCAGCTTAGATCTTGAGTTTGGCTACACCTTC.

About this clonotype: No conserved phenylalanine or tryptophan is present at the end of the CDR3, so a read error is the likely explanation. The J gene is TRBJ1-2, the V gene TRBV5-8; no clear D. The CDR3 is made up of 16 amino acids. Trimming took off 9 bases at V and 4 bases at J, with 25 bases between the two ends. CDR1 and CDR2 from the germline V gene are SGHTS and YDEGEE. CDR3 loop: CANIIFHPRKTYGYTL. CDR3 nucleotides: TGTGCCAACATCATTTTTCATCCACGAAAGACCTATGGCTACACCCTC.

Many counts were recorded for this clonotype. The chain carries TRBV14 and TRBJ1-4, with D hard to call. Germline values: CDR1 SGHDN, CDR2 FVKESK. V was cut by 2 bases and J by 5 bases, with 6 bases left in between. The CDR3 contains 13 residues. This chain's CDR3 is CASSQLTNEKLFF. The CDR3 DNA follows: TGTGCCAGCAGCCAACTTACGAATGAAAAACTGTTTTTT.

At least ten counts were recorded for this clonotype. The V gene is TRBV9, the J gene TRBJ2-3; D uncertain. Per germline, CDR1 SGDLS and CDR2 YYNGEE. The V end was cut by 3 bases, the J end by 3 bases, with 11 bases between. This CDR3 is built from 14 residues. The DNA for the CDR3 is TGTGCCAGCAGCGCCCCTGGATGGACAGATACGCAGTATTTT. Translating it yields CASSAPGWTDTQYF.

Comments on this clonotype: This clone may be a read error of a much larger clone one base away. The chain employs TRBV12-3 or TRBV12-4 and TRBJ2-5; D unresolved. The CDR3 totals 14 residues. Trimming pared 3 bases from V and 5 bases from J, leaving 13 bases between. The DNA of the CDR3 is TGTGCCAGCAGTTTTGTCCCTGAGGCGGAGACCCAGTACTTC. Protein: CASSFVPEAETQYF.

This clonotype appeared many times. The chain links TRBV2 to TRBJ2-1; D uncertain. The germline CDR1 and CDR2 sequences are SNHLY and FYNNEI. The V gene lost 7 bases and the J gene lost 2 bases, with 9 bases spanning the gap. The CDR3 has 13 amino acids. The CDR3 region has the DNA TGTGCCAGCAACCCCCTAGCCTACAATGAGCAGTTCTTC. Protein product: CASNPLAYNEQFF. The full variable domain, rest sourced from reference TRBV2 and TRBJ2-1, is EPEVTQTPSHQVTQMGQEVILRCVPISNHLYFYWYRQILGQKVEFLVSFYNNEISEKSEIFDDQFSVERPDGSNFTLKIRSTKLEDSAMYFCASNPLAYNEQFFGPGTRLTVL.

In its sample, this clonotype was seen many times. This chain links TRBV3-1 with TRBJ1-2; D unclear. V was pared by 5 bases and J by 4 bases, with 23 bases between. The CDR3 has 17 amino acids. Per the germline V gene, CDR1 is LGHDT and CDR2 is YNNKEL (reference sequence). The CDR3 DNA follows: TGTGCCAGCAGCGCCGATAACACCCTTCGAAAGACCTATGGCTACACCTTC. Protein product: CASSADNTLRKTYGYTF.

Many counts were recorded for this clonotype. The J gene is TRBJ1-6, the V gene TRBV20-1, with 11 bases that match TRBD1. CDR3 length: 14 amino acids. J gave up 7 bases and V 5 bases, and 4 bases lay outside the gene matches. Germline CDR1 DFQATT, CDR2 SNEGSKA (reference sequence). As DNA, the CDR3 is TGCAGTGCTGCGGGGGACAGGGGGAATTCACCCCTCCACTTT. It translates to CSAAGDRGNSPLHF.

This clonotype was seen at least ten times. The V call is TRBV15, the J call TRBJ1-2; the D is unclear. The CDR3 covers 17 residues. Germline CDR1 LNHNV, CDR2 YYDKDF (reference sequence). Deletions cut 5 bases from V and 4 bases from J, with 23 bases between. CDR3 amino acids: CATSEWGRCGKTYGYTF. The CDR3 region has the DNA TGTGCCACCAGCGAATGGGGAAGGTGTGGAAAGACCTATGGCTACACCTTC.

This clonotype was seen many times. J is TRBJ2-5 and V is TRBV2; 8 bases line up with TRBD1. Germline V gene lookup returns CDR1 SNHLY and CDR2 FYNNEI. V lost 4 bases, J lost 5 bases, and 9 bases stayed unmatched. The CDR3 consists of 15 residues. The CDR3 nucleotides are TGTGCCAGCAGTGTTCTCCAGGGGGCCGGGGAGACCCAGTACTTC. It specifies CASSVLQGAGETQYF.

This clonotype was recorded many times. CDR3 sequence: CASSVGIGRGRNTEAFF. DNA for the CDR3: TGTGCCAGCAGCGTAGGGATAGGGCGAGGTCGGAACACTGAAGCTTTCTTT. The V gene is TRBV9, the J gene TRBJ1-1; no clear D gene. The CDR3 runs to 17 residues. The V end lost 0 bases, the J end lost 1 base, and 16 bases lay between the germline ends. The germline gives CDR1 SGDLS, CDR2 YYNGEE.

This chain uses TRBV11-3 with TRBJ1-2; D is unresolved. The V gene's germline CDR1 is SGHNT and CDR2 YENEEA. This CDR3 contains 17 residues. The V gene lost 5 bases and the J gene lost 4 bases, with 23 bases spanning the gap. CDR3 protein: CASSSLYDLGRTYGYTF. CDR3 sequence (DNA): TGTGCCAGCAGCAGTTTATACGATCTCGGAAGGACCTATGGCTACACCTTC.

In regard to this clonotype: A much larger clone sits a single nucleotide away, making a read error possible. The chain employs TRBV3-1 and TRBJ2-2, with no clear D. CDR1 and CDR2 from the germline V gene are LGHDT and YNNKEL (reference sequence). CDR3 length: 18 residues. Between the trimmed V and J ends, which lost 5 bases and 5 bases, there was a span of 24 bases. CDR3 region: CASSSPYPISGLTGELFF. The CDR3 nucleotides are TGTGCCAGCAGCAGCCCATATCCCATTTCAGGCTTGACCGGGGAGCTGTTTTTT.

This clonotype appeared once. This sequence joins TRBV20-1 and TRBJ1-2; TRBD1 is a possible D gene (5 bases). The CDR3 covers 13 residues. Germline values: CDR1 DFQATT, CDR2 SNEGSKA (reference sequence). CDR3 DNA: TGCAATGCCAGTCAGGGATCCGACTGTGGCTACACCTTC. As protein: CNASQGSDCGYTF.

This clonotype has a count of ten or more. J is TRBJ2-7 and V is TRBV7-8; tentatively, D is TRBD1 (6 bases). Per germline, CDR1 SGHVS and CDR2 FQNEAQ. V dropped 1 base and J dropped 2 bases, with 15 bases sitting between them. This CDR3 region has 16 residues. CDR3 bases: TGTGCCAGCAGCTTAGAAAGGGCGAGGGGGACCTACGAGCAGTACTTC. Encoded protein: CASSLERARGTYEQYF.

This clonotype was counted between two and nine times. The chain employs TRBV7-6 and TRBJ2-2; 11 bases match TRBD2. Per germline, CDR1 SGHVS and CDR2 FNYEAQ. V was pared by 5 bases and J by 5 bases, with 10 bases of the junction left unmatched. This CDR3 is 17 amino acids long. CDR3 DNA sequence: TGTGCCAGCAGCATGAATAGCGGGGGGGCCGGAACCGGGGAGCTGTTTTTT. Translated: CASSMNSGGAGTGELFF.

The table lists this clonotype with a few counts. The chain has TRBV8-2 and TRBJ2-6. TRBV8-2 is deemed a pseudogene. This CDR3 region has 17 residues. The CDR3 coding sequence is TGTGGCATGTACGAAAGGATAACACAAAGTCGGGCCAACGTCCTGACTTTC. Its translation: CGMYERITQSRANVLTF.

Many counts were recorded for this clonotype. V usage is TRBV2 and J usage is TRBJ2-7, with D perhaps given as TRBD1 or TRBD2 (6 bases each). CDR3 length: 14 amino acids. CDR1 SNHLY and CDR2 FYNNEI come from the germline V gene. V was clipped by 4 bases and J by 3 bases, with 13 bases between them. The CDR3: CASSVGGEVYEQYF. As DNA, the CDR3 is TGTGCCAGCAGTGTCGGGGGCGAAGTCTACGAGCAGTACTTC.

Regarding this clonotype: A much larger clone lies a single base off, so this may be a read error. The CDR3 region has the DNA TGTGCCAGCAGCAATAGTAGGTTTACCCGAAAGACCTATGACTACACCTTC. Translated: CASSNSRFTRKTYDYTF. The V gene is TRBV7-8, the J gene TRBJ1-2; D is unclear. The CDR3 spans 17 residues. The germline CDR1 and CDR2 sequences are SGHVS and FQNEAQ.